This note documents a single T cell receptor beta chain sequence. A read error may account for a junction end that differs from germline. PCR was performed using 60 Vbeta and 13 Jbeta primers. Generated by immunoSEQ multiplex PCR, the TCRdb table keeps only in-frame clones and is missing some. Across 70,000 to 75,000 clones, the top ten clones capture about 4% of the sample. CDR3 size: 11 residues. Germline CDR1 SNHLY, CDR2 FYNNEI. These data originate in a study of cytomegalovirus exposure and HLA in healthy donors. The rearrangement links TRBV2 to TRBJ1-2; 9 nucleotides line up with TRBD1. The receptor's source is a female donor in good health and CMV-seropositive. Sequenced sample: PBMCs. Here the CDR3 reads CASSEARDRAF. The CDR3 DNA follows: TGTGCCAGCAGTGAAGCTAGGGACAGGGCCTTC.